Given below is one T cell receptor (beta chain) in context. What it binds is unknown. This specimen belongs to a study of T-cell reconstitution after alpha-beta-depleted transplantation in children. General study findings and limits: By one year post-transplant, T-cell counts and diversity largely arose from T cells that were newly produced.

During its preparation, the TCRbeta library received unique molecular identifiers. Using its own MiXCR run on the PCR reads, TCRdb lists one record per CDR3 protein. The profile shows about 540,000 distinct CDR3 sequences, 25% to 30% of them singletons. Sequences were derived from PBMCs, sampled before TCRalphabeta/CD19-depleted stem cell transplant. The TCR sequence derives from a boy under three years old with Wiskott-Aldrich syndrome, due to receive a stem cell transplant.

For the CDR3, the DNA is TGTGCCAGCAGTGGGGACAGTCAGGATACGCAGTATTTT. It is translated as CASSGDSQDTQYF. This rearrangement joins TRBV25-1 to TRBJ2-3; 7 positions agree with TRBD1. The CDR3 totals 13 residues. Germline lookup yields CDR1 MGHDK and CDR2 SYGVNS. The V gene end was trimmed by 4 bases and the J gene end by 6 bases; junction bases not matched to a gene: 4.